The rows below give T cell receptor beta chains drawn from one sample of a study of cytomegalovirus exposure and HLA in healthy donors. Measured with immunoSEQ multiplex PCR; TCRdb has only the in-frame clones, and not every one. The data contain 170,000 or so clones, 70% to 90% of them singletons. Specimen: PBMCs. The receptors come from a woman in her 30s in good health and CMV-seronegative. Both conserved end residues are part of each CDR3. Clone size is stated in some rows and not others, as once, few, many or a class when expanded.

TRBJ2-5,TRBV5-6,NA,CASSQQETQYF
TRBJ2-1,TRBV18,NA,CASSPHAHSGSTYNEQFF
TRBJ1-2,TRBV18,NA,CASSPLDQGPEGGGGYTF
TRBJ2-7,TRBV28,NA,CASSLPAQGRRQYF
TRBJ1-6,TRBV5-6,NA,CASSGKQGFDNSPLHF
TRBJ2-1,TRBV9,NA,CASSVGQGASVEQFF
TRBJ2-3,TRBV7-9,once,CSSSSGVRAAPDTQYF
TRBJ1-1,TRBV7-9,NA,CASSFGENTEAFF
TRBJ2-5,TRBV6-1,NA,CASSQARDYPFVETQYF
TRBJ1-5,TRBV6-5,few,CASSTTGSGQPQHF
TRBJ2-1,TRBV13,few,CASRRSGTFPDSYNEQFF
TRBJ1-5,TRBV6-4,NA,CASTRDSLQPQHF
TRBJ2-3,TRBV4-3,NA,CASSQENPGLFSTDTQYF
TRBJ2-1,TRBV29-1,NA,CSVVRGIEFYNEQFF
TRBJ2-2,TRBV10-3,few,CAISPLPPTQGPTLNTGELFF
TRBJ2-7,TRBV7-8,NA,CASSPGLAGFGEQYF
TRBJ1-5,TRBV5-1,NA,CASSLGRDRGFSSNQPQHF
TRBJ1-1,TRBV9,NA,CASSVGMNTEAFF
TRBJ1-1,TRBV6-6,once,CASSRSGPTEAFF
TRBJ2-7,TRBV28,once,CASSRDRWGSYEQYF
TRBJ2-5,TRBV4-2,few,CASSQDRGAQGETQYF
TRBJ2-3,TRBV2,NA,CASTMGDTQYF
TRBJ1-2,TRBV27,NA,CACGSNYGYTF
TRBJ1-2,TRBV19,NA,CASSFLGQGVGYTF
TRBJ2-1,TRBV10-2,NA,CASSDQPGLAGGYNEQFF
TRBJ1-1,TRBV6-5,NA,CASSLQGEAFF
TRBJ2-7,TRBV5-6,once,CASSLRLFRALDEQYF
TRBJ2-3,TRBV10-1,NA,CASTSGTSGTDTQYF
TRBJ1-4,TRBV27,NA,CASTPSQGTNEKLFF
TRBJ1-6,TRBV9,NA,CASSVATSSYNSPLHF
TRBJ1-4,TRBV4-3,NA,CASSDQGAALQNEKLFF
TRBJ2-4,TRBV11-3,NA,CASSGGGKNSQYF
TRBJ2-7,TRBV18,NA,CASSPTLAVTYEQYF
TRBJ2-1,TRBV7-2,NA,CASSSPGLAGGLFEQFF
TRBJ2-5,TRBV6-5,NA,CASSYSGQGRETQYF
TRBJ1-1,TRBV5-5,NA,CASSSQALGTEAFF
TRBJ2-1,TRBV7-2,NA,CASSLWTSGGDEQLF
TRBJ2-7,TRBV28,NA,CASTGEGTRQSQSSYEQYF
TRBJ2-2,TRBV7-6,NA,CASSLLANGQAFGGAHTGELFF
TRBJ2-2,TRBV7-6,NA,CASSLAGTYTGELFF
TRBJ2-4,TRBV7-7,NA,CASSLAFEIAKNIQYF
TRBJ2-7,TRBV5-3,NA,CARRRDHFGGLSNGYEQYF
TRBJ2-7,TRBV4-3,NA,CASSQDSGSYEQYF
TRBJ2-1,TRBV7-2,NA,CASTRTGIVEQFF
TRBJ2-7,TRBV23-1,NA,CASSQRFGDYSYEQYF
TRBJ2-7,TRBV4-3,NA,CASSQGVERGYEQYF
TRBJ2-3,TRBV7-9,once,CASSFPGQGFTDTQYF
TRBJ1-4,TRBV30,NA,CAYQTPTNEKLFF
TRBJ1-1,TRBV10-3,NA,CAISESIPTTLNTEAFF
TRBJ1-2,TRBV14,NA,CASSSWDGRGPNYGYTF